This T cell receptor (beta chain) was observed in a study of technical replicates of blood from several donors. Libraries were prepared by immunoSEQ multiplex PCR; TCRdb keeps only in-frame clonotypes and omits some of them. The sample has around 72,000 clones, under 99% seen once. CDR3 length: 14 amino acids. Germline V lookup: CDR1 SGHAT, CDR2 FQNNGV. Trimming stripped 3 bases from V and 9 bases from J, with 14 bases between. This chain links TRBV11-2 with TRBJ2-2; D is possibly TRBD1 (6 bases). The TCR originated in a human donor in good health. Sequencing input: T cells isolated from PBMCs. The CDR3 spells CASSFSGEERELFF. Written as DNA, the CDR3 is TGTGCCAGCAGCTTCTCAGGGGAAGAGAGGGAGCTGTTTTTT.